Listed here are 27 T cell receptor beta chains from one sample, sequenced in a study of cytomegalovirus exposure and HLA in healthy donors. 13 Jbeta primers and 60 Vbeta primers were used for the PCR. The method was immunoSEQ multiplex PCR; TCRdb's version includes in-frame clones alone and lacks a portion of them. The data show under 150,000 clones, with about 79% seen just once and approximately 2.8% held by the top ten. The sequenced material came from PBMCs. The receptor source for this set is a male donor in good health and CMV-seronegative.

This rearrangement joins TRBV6-4 to TRBJ1-2, with D perhaps TRBD1 (6 bases). The CDR3 is made up of 15 amino acids. The V end lost 2 bases, the J end lost 7 bases, and 17 bases lay between the germline ends. Germline-derived CDR1 and CDR2 are MRHNA and SNTAGT. DNA of the CDR3: TGTGCCAGCAGTGACACCCCACAGGGCCTTAGTGGCTACACCTTC. It specifies CASSDTPQGLSGYTF.

The CDR3 DNA is TGCAGCGTTAACCGGGACATTGGCACTGAAGCTTTCTTT. This translates into CSVNRDIGTEAFF. This chain links TRBV29-1 with TRBJ1-1; tentative D call: TRBD1 (6 bases). The length of the CDR3 is 13 residues. Trimming shortened V by 5 bases and J by 4 bases, and 14 bases separated the two germline ends. Germline loops: CDR1 SQVTM, CDR2 ANQGSEA.

The V gene is TRBV5-1, the J gene TRBJ2-7; TRBD1 agrees at 8 bases. V lost 0 bases and J lost 2; bases outside the gene matches: 7. The CDR3 consists of 16 residues. Germline V gives CDR1 SGHRS, CDR2 YFSETQ. The CDR3 region is CASSLDSGGGPYEQYF. CDR3 sequence (DNA): TGCGCCAGCAGCTTGGATTCAGGGGGCGGCCCCTACGAGCAGTACTTC. The whole variable domain, filled in from reference TRBV5-1 and TRBJ2-7, reads KAGVTQTPRYLIKTRGQQVTLSCSPISGHRSVSWYQQTPGQGLQFLFEYFSETQRNKGNFPGRFSGRQFSNSRSEMNVSTLELGDSALYLCASSLDSGGGPYEQYFGPGTRLTVT.

The chain uses TRBV19 and TRBJ2-7; possibly TRBD1 for D (6 bases). Germline V gene data show CDR1 as LNHDA and CDR2 as SQIVND (reference sequence). V lost 5 bases and J 7 bases, leaving 15 bases between the germline ends. This CDR3 is 13 amino acids long. CDR3 protein: CASSPSDRREQYF. CDR3 nucleotides: TGTGCCAGTAGTCCCTCGGACAGAAGGGAGCAGTACTTC.

The chain combines TRBV5-4 with TRBJ2-5, with D perhaps matching TRBD1 (6 bases). The CDR3 is 16 amino acids. Germline CDR1 SGHNT, CDR2 YYREEE (reference sequence). With 3 bases removed from V and 9 bases from J, the gap between germline ends came to 24 bases. CDR3 nucleotides: TGTGCCAGCAGCTCAGGGGTCTTCTTGCCCACCAGGGCCCAGTACTTC. Protein: CASSSGVFLPTRAQYF.

This chain links TRBV28 with TRBJ1-5; the D is unclear. The CDR3 extends over 15 amino acids. Looked up from germline, CDR1 is MDHEN and CDR2 is SYDVKM. V was pared by 7 bases and J by 7 bases, with 20 bases between. The CDR3 DNA sequence: TGTGCCAGCAACCCACCCCCGGGGAGGAGGCAGCCCCAGCATTTT. Encoded protein: CASNPPPGRRQPQHF.

The rearrangement links TRBV10-1 to TRBJ1-1, with D perhaps matching TRBD1 (6 bases). The CDR3 totals 14 residues. Germline V gene sequence: CDR1 WNHNN, CDR2 SYGVQD (reference sequence). V lost 2 bases and J lost 5, with 12 bases in between. The CDR3 loop is CASSETNRVTEAFF. The CDR3 coding sequence is TGCGCCAGCAGTGAGACTAACAGGGTTACTGAAGCTTTCTTT.

The rearrangement links TRBV7-9 to TRBJ2-1; D ambiguous. Germline V gene lookup returns CDR1 SEHNR and CDR2 FQNEAQ (reference sequence). Between the trimmed V and J ends, which lost 2 bases and 7 bases, there was a span of 18 bases. The CDR3 has 16 residues. The CDR3 reads CASSLFSLSSTNEQFF. The CDR3 DNA follows: TGTGCCAGCAGCTTATTTTCCCTCTCATCCACTAATGAGCAGTTCTTC.

The gene calls are TRBV2 and TRBJ1-4, with D unresolved. Germline loops: CDR1 SNHLY, CDR2 FYNNEI. CDR3 length equals 13 residues. The DNA of the CDR3 is TGTGTCCTCGGGAGGGCAACTAATGAAAAACTGTTTTTT. Translating it yields CVLGRATNEKLFF.

The chain employs TRBV29-1 and TRBJ2-5, with 7 bases that match TRBD2. With V trimmed by 1 base and J by 5 bases, 7 bases remained unmatched. The CDR3 totals 14 residues. Per germline, CDR1 SQVTM and CDR2 ANQGSEA. Written as DNA, the CDR3 is TGCAGCGTTGAAGTTCTGCGGGAGTGGGAGACCCAGTACTTC. Translation gives CSVEVLREWETQYF. The variable domain in full, with the rest retrieved from reference TRBV29-1 and TRBJ2-5, is SAVISQKPSRDICQRGTSLTIQCQVDSQVTMMFWYRQQPGQSLTLIATANQGSEATYESGFVIDKFPISRPNLTFSTLTVSNMSPEDSSIYLCSVEVLREWETQYFGPGTRLLVL.

In nucleotides, the CDR3 is TGTGCCAGCAGCTCCGGGACAGGGACGTCCGGGGAGCTGTTTTTT. Residues: CASSSGTGTSGELFF. This chain links TRBV7-8 with TRBJ2-2; 9 bases match TRBD1. The CDR3 consists of 15 residues. Germline CDR1 reads SGHVS; CDR2 reads FQNEAQ. Losses at the gene ends were 4 bases for V and 6 bases for J; bases not matched to a gene: 6. Full variable domain (missing parts from reference TRBV7-8 and TRBJ2-2): GAGVSQSPRYKVAKRGQDVALRCDPISGHVSLFWYQQALGQGPEFLTYFQNEAQLDKSGLPSDRFFAERPEGSVSTLKIQRTQQEDSAVYLCASSSGTGTSGELFFGEGSRLTVL.

The chain combines TRBV6-1 with TRBJ2-7, with D tentatively TRBD1 (5 bases). Germline V gene sequence: CDR1 MNHNS, CDR2 SASEGT. The V gene lost 2 bases and the J gene lost 6 bases, with 14 bases spanning the gap. The CDR3 extends over 14 amino acids. DNA of the CDR3: TGTGCCAGCAGTGAATCTCTTGGGGCACGCGAGCAGTACTTC. Translating it yields CASSESLGAREQYF.

The chain couples TRBV6-1 to TRBJ2-3; 11 bases fit TRBD2. CDR3 length equals 14 residues. The trim removed 8 bases at V and 6 bases at J, leaving 7 bases unmatched. Germline V gene lookup returns CDR1 MNHNS and CDR2 SASEGT. In nucleotides, the CDR3 is TGTGCCAGCCTTACTAGCGGGAGAGGGGATACGCAGTATTTT. Protein: CASLTSGRGDTQYF.

The chain combines TRBV5-5 with TRBJ1-2, with D tentatively TRBD1 (6 bases). With 0 bases removed from V and 7 bases from J, the gap between germline ends came to 19 bases. The CDR3 has 16 amino acids. Germline V gene sequence: CDR1 SGHKS, CDR2 YYEKEE (reference sequence). The chain's CDR3 is CASSLVGTPRISGYTF. In DNA, the CDR3 is TGTGCCAGCAGCTTGGTTGGGACACCAAGAATCAGTGGCTACACCTTC.

The V and J genes are TRBV12-1 and TRBJ2-1; the table's D call, TRBD2, was not checked against the DNA. TRBV12-1 is listed as a pseudogene. CDR3 size: 16 residues. The CDR3 bases are TGTGCCAGCAGCTTCGGGCCTAGCGGGAGTTATCCTGAGCAGTTCTTC. It encodes CASSFGPSGSYPEQFF.

The CDR3 protein is CASGLDQPGTRSYTF. As DNA, the CDR3 is TGTGCTAGTGGTTTGGACCAACCGGGAACCAGGAGCTACACCTTC. The V gene is TRBV12-5, the J gene TRBJ1-2; D is uncertain. Trimming pared 1 base from V and 9 bases from J, leaving 18 bases between. Germline CDR1 reads LGHNT; CDR2 reads FRNRAP. This CDR3 is 15 amino acids long. Variable domain in full (rest from reference TRBV12-5 and TRBJ1-2): DARVTQTPRHKVTEMGQEVTMRCQPILGHNTVFWYRQTMMQGLELLAYFRNRAPLDDSGMPKDRFSAEMPDATLATLKIQPSEPRDSAVYFCASGLDQPGTRSYTFGSGTRLTVV.

This rearrangement joins TRBV5-1 to TRBJ2-7; TRBD1 aligns across 9 bases. With 4 bases clipped from V and 1 base from J, the junction kept 3 bases outside the gene matches. Germline V gene lookup returns CDR1 SGHRS and CDR2 YFSETQ. The CDR3 has 14 residues. The CDR3 loop reads CASSAGQGSYEQYF. DNA of the CDR3: TGCGCCAGCAGCGCAGGACAGGGGTCCTACGAGCAGTACTTC.

The CDR3 region has the DNA TGTGCCAGCAGCCAGACAGGGACCGTCGGTGAAAAACTGTTTTTT. Amino acid sequence: CASSQTGTVGEKLFF. The chain carries TRBV14 and TRBJ1-4; 7 nucleotides align to TRBD1. The CDR3 has 15 residues. Germline CDR1 is SGHDN and CDR2 is FVKESK. After removal of 3 bases from V and 7 bases from J, the junction contained 8 bases not matched to a gene.

V gene TRBV14 combines with J gene TRBJ1-4; unclear D gene. Germline CDR1 reads SGHDN; CDR2 reads FVKESK. The V gene lost 1 base and the J gene lost 0 bases, with 18 bases spanning the gap. This CDR3 region has 19 residues. Here the CDR3 DNA reads TGTGCCAGCAGCCAAGTGAACTGGGCAGGAATTGCAACTAATGAAAAACTGTTTTTT. The encoded protein is CASSQVNWAGIATNEKLFF.

This chain uses TRBV6-5 with TRBJ2-3; perhaps TRBD1 as D (6 bases). The CDR3 is 14 amino acids. The V gene lost 2 bases and the J gene lost 1 base, with 7 bases spanning the gap. The germline gives CDR1 MNHEY, CDR2 SVGAGI. The CDR3 DNA sequence: TGTGCCAGCAGTTACCGACAGGGCACAGATACGCAGTATTTT. This codes for CASSYRQGTDTQYF.

The rearrangement uses TRBV5-5 and TRBJ1-2, with D perhaps TRBD1 (6 bases). Germline CDR1 and CDR2: SGHKS and YYEKEE (reference sequence). The CDR3 is made up of 15 amino acids. With 1 base removed from V and 6 bases from J, the gap between germline ends came to 16 bases. CDR3 loop: CASSLRWAGDDGYTF. The CDR3 DNA reads as TGTGCCAGCAGCTTGCGTTGGGCAGGGGACGATGGCTACACCTTC.

CDR3 coding DNA: TGTGCCAGCAGCGTACGGGAGGGGGCGTTAGAGACCCAGTACTTC. This gives the protein CASSVREGALETQYF. The gene calls are TRBV9 and TRBJ2-5, with D possibly TRBD2 on 8 matching bases. V gave up 1 base and J gave up 4 bases, with 14 bases separating them. Per the germline V gene, CDR1 is SGDLS and CDR2 is YYNGEE. The CDR3 loop spans 15 amino acids.

The chain carries TRBV6-5 and TRBJ1-2; 7 positions match TRBD1. This CDR3 has 14 amino acids. The V gene's germline CDR1 is MNHEY and CDR2 SVGAGI. The V segment lost 10 bases and the J segment 7 bases; nucleotides outside the gene matches: 15. CDR3 nucleotides: TGTGCCACCCGTGGAGGGGGCATACGGGGTGGCTACACCTTC. This sequence encodes CATRGGGIRGGYTF.

This chain joins TRBV30 and TRBJ1-1; 8 bases match TRBD1. V gave up 2 bases and J gave up 4 bases; unmatched junction bases: 12. CDR1 and CDR2 from the germline V gene are GTSNPN and SVGIG (reference sequence). CDR3 length: 16 residues. The CDR3 nucleotides are TGTGCCTGGAGTACAGGGGGGAGTATAGTGGGCACTGAAGCTTTCTTT. As protein: CAWSTGGSIVGTEAFF.

The J gene is TRBJ1-5, the V gene TRBV6-4, with 7 bases matching TRBD1. CDR3 length: 15 residues. The junction had 7 bases not matched to a gene; V was cut back by 2 bases and J by 6 bases. Germline loops: CDR1 MRHNA, CDR2 SNTAGT. CDR3 in amino acids: CASSDLDRESQPQHF. The CDR3 coding sequence is TGTGCCAGCAGTGACCTTGACAGGGAGAGTCAGCCCCAGCATTTT.

Worth noting for this clone: Its ends do not fully match the called genes, so a read error is possible. V gene TRBV7-6 combines with J gene TRBJ2-7, with 8 positions matching TRBD1. The CDR3 runs 15 residues. Per germline, CDR1 SGHVS and CDR2 FNYEAQ. The CDR3 nucleotides are TGTGCCACCAGCGACAGGGGTAAAACCTCCTACGAGCAGTACTTC. Its protein product is CATSDRGKTSYEQYF.

The rearrangement joins TRBV6-6 to TRBJ1-1, with 7 bases fitting TRBD1. The CDR3 spans 13 residues. Trimming removed 5 bases from V and 3 bases from J; junction bases left unmatched: 3. Germline V gives CDR1 MNHNY, CDR2 SVGAGI (reference sequence). The CDR3 DNA is TGTGCCAGCAGTCTCAGGGGGTACACTGAAGCTTTCTTT. Translated: CASSLRGYTEAFF.